The sequence of this T cell receptor (beta chain) was determined in a study of post-analysis software for immune sequencing data. Study findings and constraints: A handful of TRBV segments, including TRBV5-6, TRBV5-1 and TRBV20-1, were more frequent in patients than controls.

This CDR3 is 14 amino acids long. The V segment lost 6 bases and the J segment 5 bases; nucleotides outside the gene matches: 7. Germline CDR1 and CDR2: SNHLY and FYNNEI. About this clonotype: Its specificity is unknown.

cDNA libraries for TCR beta contained unique molecular identifiers. A population of roughly 0.95 to 10 million T cells gave rise to roughly 490,000 cDNA molecules. TCRdb itself ran the PCR reads through MiXCR, one entry per CDR3 protein. In the table there are about 460,000 distinct CDR3 sequences, around 40% of which are singletons. The sample taken for sequencing was blood. The TCR originated in a girl under 18 with multiple sclerosis. The chain uses TRBV2 and TRBJ2-5; TRBD2 aligns across 9 bases. The CDR3 DNA follows: TGTGCCAGCAGCCAAATAAGCGGGGGGGAGACCCAGTACTTC. Protein: CASSQISGGETQYF.